This T cell receptor (beta chain) was observed in a study of PD-L1 blockade in urothelial cancer. Across the whole study: Patients' histories included 0 to 3 prior chemotherapy regimens. Analysis of blood occurred 3 weeks (second dose) and 6 weeks after treatment start. Among blood samples, the median T cell count was about 130,000. Study conclusions and caveats: Durable-benefit patients showed greater tumor-associated blood clone expansion at 3 weeks.

This clone was counted between two and nine times. Its antigen is currently unknown. The CDR3 covers 13 residues. Germline CDR1 MNHNS, CDR2 SASEGT. Trimming cost V 7 bases and J 1 base, with 11 bases left between them. Assay: immunoSEQ multiplex PCR; the TCRdb copy retains only in-frame clones and omits some. The data show about 95,000 clones, around 86% seen once. The time point: pretreatment peripheral blood. This receptor was taken from a man between 60 and 70 years old with urothelial cancer. The material was PBMCs, obtained around atezolizumab (anti-PD-L1) treatment. J is TRBJ2-7 and V is TRBV6-1; possible D gene TRBD1, 5 bases. The CDR3: CASISDSSYEQYF. CDR3 sequence (DNA): TGTGCCAGCATAAGTGACAGTTCCTACGAGCAGTACTTC.